This T cell receptor (beta chain) came from a study of blood T cells in healthy people across ages. PBMCs were isolated at a quantity of at least 6 million per sample. The use of a sample-barcoded 5' primer and a J-beta primer mix characterized a second PCR of roughly 7 to 11 cycles. Every single cDNA molecule received a tag from a template-switch adaptor with 12 random nucleotides. A single record per CDR3 protein comes from TCRdb applying MiXCR to the 5' RACE reads. The table lists 550,000 to 600,000 distinct CDR3 sequences, about 25% of them singletons. Study observations and caveats: From one million sequenced T cells, diversity estimates were lower bounds. It was not possible, with unsorted PBMCs, to conclusively compare naive and antigen-experienced cells.

To note about this clonotype: Antigen specificity is unknown.

CDR1 and CDR2 (germline): ENHRY, SYGVKD. V lost 10 bases and J lost 5; bases outside the gene matches: 8. This CDR3 is built from 13 residues. Sample: blood. The rearrangement joins TRBV10-3 to TRBJ2-7, with TRBD1 identical over 10 bases. The sequence came from an older woman in good health. The CDR3 protein is CATRQGASDEQYF. Here the CDR3 DNA reads TGTGCCACCCGACAGGGGGCATCTGACGAGCAGTACTTC.